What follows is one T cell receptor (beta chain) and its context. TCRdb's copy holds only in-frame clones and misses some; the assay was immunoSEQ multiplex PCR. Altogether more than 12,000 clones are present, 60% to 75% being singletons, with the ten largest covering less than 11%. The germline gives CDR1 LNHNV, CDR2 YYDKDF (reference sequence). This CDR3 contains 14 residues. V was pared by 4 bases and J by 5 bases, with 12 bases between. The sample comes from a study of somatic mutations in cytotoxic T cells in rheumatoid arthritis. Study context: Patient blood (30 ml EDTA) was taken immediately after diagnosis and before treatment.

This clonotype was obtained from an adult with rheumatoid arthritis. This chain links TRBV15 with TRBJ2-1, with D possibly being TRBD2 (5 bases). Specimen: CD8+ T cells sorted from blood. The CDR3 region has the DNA TGTGCCACCAGCATAAGTCCGGAGGACAATGAGCAGTTCTTC. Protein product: CATSISPEDNEQFF.